This T cell receptor beta chain was sequenced in a study of glioma-infiltrating T cells. Amplification of TCR alpha and beta CDR3 regions from RNA used iRepertoire nested multiplex PCR. From the multiplex PCR reads, TCRdb called clonotypes with MiXCR, one entry per CDR3 protein. The sample comprises fewer than 500,000 distinct CDR3 sequences, 41% of which are singletons, and more than 10% rests with the top ten. Turning to this clonotype: A much larger clone lies a single base off, so this may be a read error.

This CDR3 has 15 residues. Germline loops: CDR1 MNHEY, CDR2 SMNVEV (reference sequence). The sequencing input was glioma tissue, nonneoplastic brain tissue, or PBMCs (not recorded which). This receptor was obtained from a human donor with low-grade glioma or glioblastoma, undergoing nonglioma brain surgery, or in good health (not recorded which). The rearrangement links TRBV27 to TRBJ2-7; 11 nucleotides align to TRBD2. The J call may be faulty, since TRBJ2-1 better matches the DNA end. The CDR3 nucleotides read TGTGCCAGCAGTCTTACTAGCGGGAGACTAAATGAGCAGTTCTTC. Its translation is CASSLTSGRLNEQFF.